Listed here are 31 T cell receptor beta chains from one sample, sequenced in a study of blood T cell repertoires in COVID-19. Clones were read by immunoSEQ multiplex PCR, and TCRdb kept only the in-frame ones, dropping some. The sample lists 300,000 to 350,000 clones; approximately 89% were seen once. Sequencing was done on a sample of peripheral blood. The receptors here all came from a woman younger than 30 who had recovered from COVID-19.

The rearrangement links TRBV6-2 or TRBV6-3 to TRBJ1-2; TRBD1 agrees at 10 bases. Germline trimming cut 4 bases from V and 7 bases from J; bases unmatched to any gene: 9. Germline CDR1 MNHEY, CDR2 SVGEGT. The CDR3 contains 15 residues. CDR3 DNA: TGTGCCAGCAGTTCGACCGGGACAGGGGATCGTGGCTACACCTTC. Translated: CASSSTGTGDRGYTF.

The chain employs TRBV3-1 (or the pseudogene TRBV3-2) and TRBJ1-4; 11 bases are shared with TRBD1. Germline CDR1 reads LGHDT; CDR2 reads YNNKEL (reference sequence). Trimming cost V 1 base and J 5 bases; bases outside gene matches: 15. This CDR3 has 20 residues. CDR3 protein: CASSQGTQRTGGWRNEKLFF. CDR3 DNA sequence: TGTGCCAGCAGCCAAGGAACCCAAAGGACAGGGGGCTGGAGGAATGAAAAACTGTTTTTT.

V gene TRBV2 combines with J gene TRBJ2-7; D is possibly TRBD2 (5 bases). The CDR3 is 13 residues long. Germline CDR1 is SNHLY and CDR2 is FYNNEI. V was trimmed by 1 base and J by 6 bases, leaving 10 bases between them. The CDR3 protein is CASSEVPAGEQYV. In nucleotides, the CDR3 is TGTGCCAGCAGTGAAGTCCCCGCGGGCGAGCAGTACGTC.

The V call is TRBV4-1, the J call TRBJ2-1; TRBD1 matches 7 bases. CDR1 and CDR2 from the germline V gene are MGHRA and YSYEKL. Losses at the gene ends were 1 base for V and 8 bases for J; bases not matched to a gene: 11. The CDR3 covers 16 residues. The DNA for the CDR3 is TGCGCCAGCAGCCAAGGGAAGGGGGCGTGGATCGATGAGCAGTTCTTC. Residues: CASSQGKGAWIDEQFF.

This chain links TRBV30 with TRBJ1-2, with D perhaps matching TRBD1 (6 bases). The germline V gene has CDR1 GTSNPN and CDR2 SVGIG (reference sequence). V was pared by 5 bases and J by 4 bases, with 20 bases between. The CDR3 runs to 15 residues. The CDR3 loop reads CAWGFGTIRVYGYTF. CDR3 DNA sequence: TGTGCCTGGGGATTCGGGACAATTAGAGTCTATGGCTACACCTTC.

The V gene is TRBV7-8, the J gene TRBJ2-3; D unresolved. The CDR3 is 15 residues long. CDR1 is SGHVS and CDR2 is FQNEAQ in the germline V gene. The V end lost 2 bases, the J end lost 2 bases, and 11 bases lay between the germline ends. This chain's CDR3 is CASSLSLTNTDTQYF. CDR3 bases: TGTGCCAGCAGCTTAAGTCTAACTAACACAGATACGCAGTATTTT.

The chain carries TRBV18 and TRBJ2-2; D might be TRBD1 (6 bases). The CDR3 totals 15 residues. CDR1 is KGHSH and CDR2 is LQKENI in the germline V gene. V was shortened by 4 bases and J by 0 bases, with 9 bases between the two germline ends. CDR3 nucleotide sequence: TGTGCCAGCTCACATGGACAGTCGAACACCGGGGAGCTGTTTTTT. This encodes CASSHGQSNTGELFF. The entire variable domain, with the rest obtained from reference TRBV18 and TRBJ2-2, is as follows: NAGVMQNPRHLVRRRGQEARLRCSPMKGHSHVYWYRQLPEEGLKFMVYLQKENIIDESGMPKERFSAEFPKEGPSILRIQQVVRGDSAAYFCASSHGQSNTGELFFGEGSRLTVL.

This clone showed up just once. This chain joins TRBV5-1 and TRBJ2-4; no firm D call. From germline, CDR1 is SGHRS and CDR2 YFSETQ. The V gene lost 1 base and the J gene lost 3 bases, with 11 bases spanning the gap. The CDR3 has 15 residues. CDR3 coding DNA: TGCGCCAGCAGCTTGTGGGCAGTCGACAAAAACATTCAGTACTTC. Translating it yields CASSLWAVDKNIQYF.

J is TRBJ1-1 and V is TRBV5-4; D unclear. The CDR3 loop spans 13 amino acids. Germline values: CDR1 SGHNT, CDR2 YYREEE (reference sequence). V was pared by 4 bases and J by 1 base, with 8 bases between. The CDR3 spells CASSLKRNTEAFF. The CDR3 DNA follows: TGTGCCAGCAGCCTAAAGAGGAACACTGAAGCTTTCTTT.

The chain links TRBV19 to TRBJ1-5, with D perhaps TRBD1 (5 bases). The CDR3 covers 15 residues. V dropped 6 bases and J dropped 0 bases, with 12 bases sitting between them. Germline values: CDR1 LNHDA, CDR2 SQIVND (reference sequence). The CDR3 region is CASRPGGRSNQPQHF. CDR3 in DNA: TGTGCCAGTAGACCCGGGGGTCGTAGCAATCAGCCCCAGCATTTT.

In DNA, the CDR3 is TGTGCCAGAAGCTTTCAGGGGGCCACTGAAGCTTTCTTT. Translated: CARSFQGATEAFF. The chain employs TRBV5-3 and TRBJ1-1, with 8 bases matching TRBD1. TRBV5-3 is filed as an ORF, its function uncertain. With 2 bases clipped from V and 4 bases from J, the junction kept 1 base outside the gene matches. The CDR3 covers 13 residues.

CDR3 protein: CASSLESGRAGETQYF. The CDR3 DNA sequence: TGTGCCAGCAGCTTGGAGAGCGGGAGGGCGGGAGAGACCCAGTACTTC. The chain combines TRBV5-4 with TRBJ2-5; 10 bases align to TRBD2. The CDR3 spans 16 residues. V shed 0 bases and J 4 bases; nucleotides not matched to a gene: 6. Germline CDR1 reads SGHNT; CDR2 reads YYREEE (reference sequence).

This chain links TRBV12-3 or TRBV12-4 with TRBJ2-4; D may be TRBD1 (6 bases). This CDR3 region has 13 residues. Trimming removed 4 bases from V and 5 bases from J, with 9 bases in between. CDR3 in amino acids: CASSWDIQNIQYF. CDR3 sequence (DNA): TGTGCCAGCAGTTGGGACATTCAAAACATTCAGTACTTC.

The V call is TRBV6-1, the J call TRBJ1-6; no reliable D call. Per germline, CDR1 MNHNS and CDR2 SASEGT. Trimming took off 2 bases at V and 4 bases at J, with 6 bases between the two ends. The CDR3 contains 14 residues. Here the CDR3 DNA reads TGTGCCAGCAGTGAAAGGAGGTATAATTCACCCCTCCACTTT. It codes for CASSERRYNSPLHF.

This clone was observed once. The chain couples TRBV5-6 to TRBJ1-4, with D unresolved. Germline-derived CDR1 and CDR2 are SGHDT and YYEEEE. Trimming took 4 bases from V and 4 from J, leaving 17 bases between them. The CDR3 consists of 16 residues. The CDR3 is CASSLYDGPDNEKLFF. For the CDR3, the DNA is TGTGCCAGCAGCCTGTATGATGGGCCGGATAATGAAAAACTGTTTTTT.

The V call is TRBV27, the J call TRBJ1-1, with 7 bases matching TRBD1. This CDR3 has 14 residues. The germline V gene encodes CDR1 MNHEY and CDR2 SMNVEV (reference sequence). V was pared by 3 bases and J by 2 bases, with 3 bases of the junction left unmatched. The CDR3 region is CASSFRGSNTEAFF. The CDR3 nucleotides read TGTGCCAGCAGTTTCAGGGGGAGTAACACTGAAGCTTTCTTT.

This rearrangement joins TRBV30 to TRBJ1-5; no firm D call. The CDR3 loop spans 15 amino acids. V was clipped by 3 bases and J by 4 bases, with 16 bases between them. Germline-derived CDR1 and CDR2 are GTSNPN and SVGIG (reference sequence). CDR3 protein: CAWSVQASRNQPQHF. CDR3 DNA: TGTGCCTGGAGCGTCCAAGCGTCGCGGAATCAGCCCCAGCATTTT.

The CDR3 loop is CASSPRGGLSEQYV. In nucleotides, the CDR3 is TGTGCCAGCAGTCCCCGGGGAGGGTTAAGCGAGCAGTACGTC. The rearrangement joins TRBV27 to TRBJ2-7, with 7 bases identical to TRBD2. The CDR3 spans 14 residues. The V segment lost 5 bases and the J segment 6 bases; nucleotides outside the gene matches: 10. Germline CDR1 MNHEY, CDR2 SMNVEV (reference sequence).

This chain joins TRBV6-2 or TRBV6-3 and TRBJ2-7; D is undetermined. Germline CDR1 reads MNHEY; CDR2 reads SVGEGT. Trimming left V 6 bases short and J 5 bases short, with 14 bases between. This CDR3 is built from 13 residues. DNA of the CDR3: TGTGCCAGCAGCGATTACGTCAGAAACGAGCAGTACGTC. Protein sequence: CASSDYVRNEQYV.

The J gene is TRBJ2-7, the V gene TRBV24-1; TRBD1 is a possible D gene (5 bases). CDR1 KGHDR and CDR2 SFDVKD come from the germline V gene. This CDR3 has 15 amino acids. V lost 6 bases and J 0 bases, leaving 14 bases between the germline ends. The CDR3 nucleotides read TGTGCCACCAGTTTAAACAGGAACAGCTCCTACGAGCAGTACGTC. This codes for CATSLNRNSSYEQYV.

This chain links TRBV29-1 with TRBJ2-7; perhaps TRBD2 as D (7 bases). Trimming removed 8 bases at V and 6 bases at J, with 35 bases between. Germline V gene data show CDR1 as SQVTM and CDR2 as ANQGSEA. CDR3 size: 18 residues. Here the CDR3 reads CSYKNWRGPRVWLLEQYV. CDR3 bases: TGCAGCTATAAGAATTGGCGGGGGCCGCGGGTGTGGCTGCTCGAGCAGTACGTC.

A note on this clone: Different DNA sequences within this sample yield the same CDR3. CDR3 DNA sequence: TGTGCCAGCAGCTTAGATCGAGATACGCAGTATTTT. Translating gives CASSLDRDTQYF. The rearrangement joins TRBV11-3 to TRBJ2-3; no definite D call. Germline-derived CDR1 and CDR2 are SGHNT and YENEEA. The CDR3 sequence is 12 residues long. Trimming shortened V by 0 bases and J by 5 bases, and 3 bases separated the two germline ends. Based on the CDR3 plus reference TRBV11-3 and TRBJ2-3, the full variable domain is EAGVVQSPRYKIIEKKQPVAFWCNPISGHNTLYWYLQNLGQGPELLIRYENEEAVDDSQLPKDRFSAERLKGVDSTLKIQPAELGDSAVYLCASSLDRDTQYFGPGTRLTVL.

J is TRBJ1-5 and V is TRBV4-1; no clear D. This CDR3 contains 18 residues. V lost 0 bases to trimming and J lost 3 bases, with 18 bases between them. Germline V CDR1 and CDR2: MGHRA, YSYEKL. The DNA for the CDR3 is TGCGCCAGCAGCCAAGACCCCCGGGTAAAGGAACCCAATCAGCCCCAGCATTTT. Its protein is CASSQDPRVKEPNQPQHF.

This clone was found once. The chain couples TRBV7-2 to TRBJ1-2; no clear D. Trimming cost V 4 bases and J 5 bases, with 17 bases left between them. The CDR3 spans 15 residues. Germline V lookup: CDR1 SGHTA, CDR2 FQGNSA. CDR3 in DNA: TGTGCCAGCAGCTGGTCTCCGGGGTCCTCGTATGGCTACACCTTC. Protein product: CASSWSPGSSYGYTF. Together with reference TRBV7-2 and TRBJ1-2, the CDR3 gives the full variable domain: GAGVSQSPSNKVTEKGKDVELRCDPISGHTALYWYRQSLGQGLEFLIYFQGNSAPDKSGLPSDRFSAERTGGSVSTLTIQRTQQEDSAVYLCASSWSPGSSYGYTFGSGTRLTVV.

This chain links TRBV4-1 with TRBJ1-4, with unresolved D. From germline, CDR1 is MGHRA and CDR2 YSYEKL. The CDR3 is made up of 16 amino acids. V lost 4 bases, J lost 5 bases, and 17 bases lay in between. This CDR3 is CASSLLDKVVNEKLFF. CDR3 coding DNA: TGCGCCAGCAGCCTCCTCGACAAGGTAGTAAATGAAAAACTGTTTTTT.

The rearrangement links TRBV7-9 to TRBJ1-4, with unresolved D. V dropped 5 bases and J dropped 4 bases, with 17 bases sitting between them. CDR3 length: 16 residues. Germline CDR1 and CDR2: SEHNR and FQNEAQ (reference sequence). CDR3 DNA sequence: TGTGCCAGCAGCCTCGGTGACCGCGGTATTAATGAAAAACTGTTTTTT. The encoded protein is CASSLGDRGINEKLFF.

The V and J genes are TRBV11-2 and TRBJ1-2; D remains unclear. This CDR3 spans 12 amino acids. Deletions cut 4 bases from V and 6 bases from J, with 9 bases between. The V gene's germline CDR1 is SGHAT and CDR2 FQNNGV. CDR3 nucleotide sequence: TGTGCCAGCAGCTGGACGGAGGATGGCTACACCTTC. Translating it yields CASSWTEDGYTF.

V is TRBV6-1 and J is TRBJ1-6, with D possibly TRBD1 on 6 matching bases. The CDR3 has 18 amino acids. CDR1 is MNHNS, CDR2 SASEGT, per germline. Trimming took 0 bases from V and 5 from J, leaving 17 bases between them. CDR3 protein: CASSEAGIRGGDNSPLHF. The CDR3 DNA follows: TGTGCCAGCAGTGAAGCGGGAATCAGGGGTGGGGATAATTCACCCCTCCACTTT.

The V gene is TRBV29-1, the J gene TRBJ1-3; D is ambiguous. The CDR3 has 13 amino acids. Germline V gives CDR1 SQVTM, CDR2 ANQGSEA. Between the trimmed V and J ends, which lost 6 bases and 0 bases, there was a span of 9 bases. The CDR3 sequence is CSVVTSSGNTIYF. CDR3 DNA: TGCAGCGTCGTCACCAGCTCTGGAAACACCATATATTTT.

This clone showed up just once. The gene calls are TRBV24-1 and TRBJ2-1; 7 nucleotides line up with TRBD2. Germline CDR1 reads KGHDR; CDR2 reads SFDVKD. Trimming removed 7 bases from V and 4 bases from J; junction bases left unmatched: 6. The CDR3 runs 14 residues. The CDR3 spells CATSSRGFYNEQFF. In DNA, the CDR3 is TGTGCCACCAGCTCGCGGGGGTTTTACAATGAGCAGTTCTTC.

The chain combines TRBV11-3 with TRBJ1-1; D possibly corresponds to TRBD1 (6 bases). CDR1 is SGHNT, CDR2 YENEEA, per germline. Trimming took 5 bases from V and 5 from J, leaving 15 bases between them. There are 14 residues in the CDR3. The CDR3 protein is CASSTRQVGTEAFF. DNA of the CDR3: TGTGCCAGCAGCACCCGACAGGTAGGGACTGAAGCTTTCTTT.